This T cell receptor beta chain was identified during a study of cytomegalovirus exposure and HLA in healthy donors. Whole-study findings and limits: Researchers reported in a later analysis that a missense DCLRE1C variant was tied to TCR beta V- and J-gene trimming.

The PCR made use of 60 Vbeta and 13 Jbeta primers. The data were produced by immunoSEQ multiplex PCR, yet TCRdb's version contains in-frame clones alone and is incomplete. The sample contains almost 95,000 clones, less than 70% of which appear only once. This clone came up a few times. What it recognizes is unknown. V trimming: 4 bases; J trimming: 4 bases; junction bases outside the gene matches: 8. The CDR3 sequence is 15 residues long. CDR1 is SGHRS, CDR2 YFSETQ, per germline. This sequence originates from a man aged 45-65 years in good health and CMV-seronegative. Sequences were obtained from PBMCs. This chain uses TRBV5-1 with TRBJ1-2; TRBD1 matches at 9 bases. CDR3 in DNA: TGCGCCAGCAGCCCCACAGGGGGCAGAAGCTATGGCTACACCTTC. It yields the protein CASSPTGGRSYGYTF.